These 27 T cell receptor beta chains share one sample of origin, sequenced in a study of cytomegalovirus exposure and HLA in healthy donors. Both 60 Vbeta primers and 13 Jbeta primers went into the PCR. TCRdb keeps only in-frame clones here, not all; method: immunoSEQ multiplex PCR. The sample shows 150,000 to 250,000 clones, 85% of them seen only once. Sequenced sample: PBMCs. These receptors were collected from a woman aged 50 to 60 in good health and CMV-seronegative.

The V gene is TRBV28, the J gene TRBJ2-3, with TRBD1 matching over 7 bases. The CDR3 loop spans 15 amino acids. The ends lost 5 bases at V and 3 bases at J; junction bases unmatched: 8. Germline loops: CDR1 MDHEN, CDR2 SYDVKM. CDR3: CASSPTGVRTDTQYF. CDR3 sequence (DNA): TGTGCCAGCAGTCCAACAGGGGTTCGTACAGATACGCAGTATTTT.

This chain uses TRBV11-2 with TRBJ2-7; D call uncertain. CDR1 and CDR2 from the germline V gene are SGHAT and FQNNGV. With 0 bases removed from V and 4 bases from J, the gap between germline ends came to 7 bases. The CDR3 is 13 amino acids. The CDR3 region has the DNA TGTGCCAGCAGCTTAGAACTCCCTTACGAGCAGTACTTC. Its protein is CASSLELPYEQYF.

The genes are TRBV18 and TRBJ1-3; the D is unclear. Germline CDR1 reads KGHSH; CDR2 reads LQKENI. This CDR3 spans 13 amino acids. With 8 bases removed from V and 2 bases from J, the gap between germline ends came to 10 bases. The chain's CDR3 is CASESLAGNTIYF. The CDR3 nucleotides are TGTGCCAGCGAGTCTCTCGCTGGAAACACCATATATTTT.

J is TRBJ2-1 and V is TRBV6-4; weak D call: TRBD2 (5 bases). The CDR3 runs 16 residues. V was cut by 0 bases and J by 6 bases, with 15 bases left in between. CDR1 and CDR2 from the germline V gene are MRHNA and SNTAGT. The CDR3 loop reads CASSDSWRPVPNEQFF. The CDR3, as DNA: TGTGCCAGCAGTGACTCTTGGAGGCCTGTCCCCAATGAGCAGTTCTTC.

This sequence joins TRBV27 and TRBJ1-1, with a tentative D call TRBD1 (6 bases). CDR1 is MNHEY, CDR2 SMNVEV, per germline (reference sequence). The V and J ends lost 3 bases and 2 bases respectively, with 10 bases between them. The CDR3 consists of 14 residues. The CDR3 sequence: CASSFDRFNTEAFF. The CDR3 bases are TGTGCCAGCAGTTTTGACAGGTTTAACACTGAAGCTTTCTTT.

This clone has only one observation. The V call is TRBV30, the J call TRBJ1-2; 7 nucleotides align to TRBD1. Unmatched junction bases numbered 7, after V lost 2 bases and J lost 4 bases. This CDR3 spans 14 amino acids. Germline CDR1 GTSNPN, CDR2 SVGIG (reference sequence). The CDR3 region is CAWSKGTALYGYTF. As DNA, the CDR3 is TGTGCCTGGAGTAAAGGGACAGCCCTCTATGGCTACACCTTC.

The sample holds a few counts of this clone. The CDR3 is CATSRVPGSSYNEQFF. For the CDR3, the DNA is TGTGCCACCAGCAGGGTCCCCGGGAGCTCCTACAATGAGCAGTTCTTC. The V gene is TRBV15, the J gene TRBJ2-1; possible D gene TRBD2, 6 bases. From germline, CDR1 is LNHNV and CDR2 YYDKDF (reference sequence). The V end was cut by 3 bases, the J end by 0 bases, with 12 bases between. The CDR3 is 16 residues long.

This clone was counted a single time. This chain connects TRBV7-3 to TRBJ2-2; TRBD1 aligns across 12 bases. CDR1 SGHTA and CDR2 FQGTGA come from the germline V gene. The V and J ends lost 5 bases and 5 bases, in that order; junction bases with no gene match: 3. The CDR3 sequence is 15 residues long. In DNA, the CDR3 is TGTGCCAGCAGCCCGGGACAGGGGGCTACCGGGGAGCTGTTTTTT. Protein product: CASSPGQGATGELFF.

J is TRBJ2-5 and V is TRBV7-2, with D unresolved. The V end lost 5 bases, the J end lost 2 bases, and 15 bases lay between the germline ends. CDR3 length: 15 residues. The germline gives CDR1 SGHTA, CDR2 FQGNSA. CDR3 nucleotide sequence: TGTGCCAGCAGCGGCAGATCGACTCGGCAAGAGACCCAGTACTTC. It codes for CASSGRSTRQETQYF.

In DNA form, the CDR3 reads TGTGCCAGCAGTTCAGCCGGGACTAACTCCTACGAGCAGTACTTC. This sequence encodes CASSSAGTNSYEQYF. V is TRBV27 and J is TRBJ2-7, with 7 bases that match TRBD2. Germline lookup yields CDR1 MNHEY and CDR2 SMNVEV (reference sequence). Trimming took 4 bases from V and 0 from J; bases not matched to a gene: 6. CDR3 size: 15 residues.

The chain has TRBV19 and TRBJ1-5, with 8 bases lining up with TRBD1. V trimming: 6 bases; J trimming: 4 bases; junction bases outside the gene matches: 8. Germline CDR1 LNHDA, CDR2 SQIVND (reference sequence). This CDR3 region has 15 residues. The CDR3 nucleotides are TGTGCCAGTAGCCCCGACAGGGGACCTAATCAGCCCCAGCATTTT. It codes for CASSPDRGPNQPQHF.

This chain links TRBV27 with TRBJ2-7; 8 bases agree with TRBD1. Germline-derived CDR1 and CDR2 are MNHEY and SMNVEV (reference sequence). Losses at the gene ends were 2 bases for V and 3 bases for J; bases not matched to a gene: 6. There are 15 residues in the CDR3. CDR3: CASSLIGTGYYEQYF. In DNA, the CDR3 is TGTGCCAGCAGTTTAATTGGGACAGGATACTACGAGCAGTACTTC.

CDR3: CASSRTGGRHTEAFF. CDR3 bases: TGTGCCAGCAGTAGGACAGGGGGTAGGCACACTGAAGCTTTCTTT. The rearrangement uses TRBV6-4 and TRBJ1-1; TRBD1 matches 10 bases. Germline CDR1 MRHNA, CDR2 SNTAGT. V trimming: 5 bases; J trimming: 3 bases; junction bases outside the gene matches: 6. The CDR3 is 15 residues long.

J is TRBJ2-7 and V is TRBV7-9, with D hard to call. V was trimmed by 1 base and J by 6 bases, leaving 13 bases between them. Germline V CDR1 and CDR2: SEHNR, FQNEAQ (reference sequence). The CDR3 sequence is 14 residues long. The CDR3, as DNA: TGTGCCAGCAGCTTAGATCCCCCCACAGTCGAGCAGTACTTC. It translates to CASSLDPPTVEQYF.

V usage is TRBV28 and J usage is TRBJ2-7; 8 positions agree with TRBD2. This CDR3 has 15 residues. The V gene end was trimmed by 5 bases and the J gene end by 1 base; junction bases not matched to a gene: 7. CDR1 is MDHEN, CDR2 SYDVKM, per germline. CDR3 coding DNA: TGTGCCAGCAGTGGACGAATAGCGGGGTCCTACGAGCAGTACTTC. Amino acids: CASSGRIAGSYEQYF.

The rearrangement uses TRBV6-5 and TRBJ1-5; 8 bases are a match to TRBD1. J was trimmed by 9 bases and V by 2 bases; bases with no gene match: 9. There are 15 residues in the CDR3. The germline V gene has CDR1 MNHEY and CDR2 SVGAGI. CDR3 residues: CASSYKPQGAGPQHF. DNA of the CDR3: TGTGCCAGCAGTTACAAACCCCAGGGGGCCGGGCCCCAGCATTTT.

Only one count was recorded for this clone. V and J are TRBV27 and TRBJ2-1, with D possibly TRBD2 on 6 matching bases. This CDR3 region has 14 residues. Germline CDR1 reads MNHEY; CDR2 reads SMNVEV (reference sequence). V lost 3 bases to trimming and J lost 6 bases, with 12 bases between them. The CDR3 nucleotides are TGTGCCAGCAGTTTGCGGGGAGTGTCCAATGAGCAGTTCTTC. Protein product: CASSLRGVSNEQFF.

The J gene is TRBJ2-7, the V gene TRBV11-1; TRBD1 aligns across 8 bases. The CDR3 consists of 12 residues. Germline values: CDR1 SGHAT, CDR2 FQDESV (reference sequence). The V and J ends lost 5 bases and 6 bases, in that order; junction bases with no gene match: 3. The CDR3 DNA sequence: TGTGCCAGCAGCCCCGACAGGGGCGAGCAGTACTTC. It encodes CASSPDRGEQYF.

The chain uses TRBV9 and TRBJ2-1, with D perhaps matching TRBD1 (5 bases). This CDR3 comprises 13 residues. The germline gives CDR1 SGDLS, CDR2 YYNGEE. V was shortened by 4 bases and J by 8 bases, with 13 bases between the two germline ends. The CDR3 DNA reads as TGTGCCAGCAGCCCCCGAAGCAGGGATGAGCAGTTCTTC. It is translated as CASSPRSRDEQFF. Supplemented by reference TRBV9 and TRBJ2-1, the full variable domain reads DSGVTQTPKHLITATGQRVTLRCSPRSGDLSVYWYQQSLDQGLQFLIQYYNGEERAKGNILERFSAQQFPDLHSELNLSSLELGDSALYFCASSPRSRDEQFFGPGTRLTVL.

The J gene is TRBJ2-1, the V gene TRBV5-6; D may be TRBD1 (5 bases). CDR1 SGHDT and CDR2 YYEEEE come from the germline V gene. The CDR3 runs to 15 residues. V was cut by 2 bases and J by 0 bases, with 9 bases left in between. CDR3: CASSLGAYSYNEQFF. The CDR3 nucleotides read TGTGCCAGCAGCTTAGGGGCCTACTCCTACAATGAGCAGTTCTTC.

The CDR3 reads CAWTTSGGGGYTF. The CDR3 DNA reads TGTGCCTGGACCACTTCAGGGGGAGGAGGCTACACCTTC. The chain recombines TRBV30 with TRBJ1-2, with TRBD1 matching 7 bases. Trimming removed 4 bases from V and 8 bases from J; junction bases left unmatched: 10. Germline V CDR1 and CDR2: GTSNPN, SVGIG (reference sequence). The CDR3 is 13 residues long.

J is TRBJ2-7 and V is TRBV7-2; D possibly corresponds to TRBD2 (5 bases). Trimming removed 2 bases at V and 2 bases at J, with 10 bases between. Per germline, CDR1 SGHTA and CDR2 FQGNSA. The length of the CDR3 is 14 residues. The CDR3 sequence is CASSLLQEAYEQYF. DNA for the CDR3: TGTGCCAGCAGCTTATTGCAGGAGGCCTACGAGCAGTACTTC. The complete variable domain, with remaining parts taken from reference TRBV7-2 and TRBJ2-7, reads GAGVSQSPSNKVTEKGKDVELRCDPISGHTALYWYRQSLGQGLEFLIYFQGNSAPDKSGLPSDRFSAERTGGSVSTLTIQRTQQEDSAVYLCASSLLQEAYEQYFGPGTRLTVT.

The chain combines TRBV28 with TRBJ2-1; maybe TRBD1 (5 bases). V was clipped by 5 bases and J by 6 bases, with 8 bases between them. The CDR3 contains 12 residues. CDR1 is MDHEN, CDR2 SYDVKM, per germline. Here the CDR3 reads CASSVGVNEQFF. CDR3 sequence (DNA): TGTGCCAGCAGTGTAGGGGTCAATGAGCAGTTCTTC.

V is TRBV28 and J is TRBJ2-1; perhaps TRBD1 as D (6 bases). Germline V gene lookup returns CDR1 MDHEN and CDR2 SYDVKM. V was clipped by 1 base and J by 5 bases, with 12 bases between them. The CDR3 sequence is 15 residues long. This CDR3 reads CASSLLQGSNNEQFF. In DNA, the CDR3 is TGTGCCAGCAGTTTATTACAGGGATCGAACAATGAGCAGTTCTTC.

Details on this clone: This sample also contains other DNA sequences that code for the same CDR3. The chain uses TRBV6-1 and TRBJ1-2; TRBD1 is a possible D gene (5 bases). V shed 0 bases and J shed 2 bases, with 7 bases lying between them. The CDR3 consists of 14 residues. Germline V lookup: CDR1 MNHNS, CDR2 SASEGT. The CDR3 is CASSEARGNYGYTF. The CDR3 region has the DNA TGTGCCAGCAGTGAAGCGCGGGGGAACTATGGCTACACCTTC.

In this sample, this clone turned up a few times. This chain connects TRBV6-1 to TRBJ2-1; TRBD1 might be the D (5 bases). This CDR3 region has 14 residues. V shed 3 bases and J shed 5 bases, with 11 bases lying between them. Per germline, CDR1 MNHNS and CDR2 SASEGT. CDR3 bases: TGTGCCAGCAGTGAGGTCAGGGCGAACAATGAGCAGTTCTTC. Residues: CASSEVRANNEQFF.

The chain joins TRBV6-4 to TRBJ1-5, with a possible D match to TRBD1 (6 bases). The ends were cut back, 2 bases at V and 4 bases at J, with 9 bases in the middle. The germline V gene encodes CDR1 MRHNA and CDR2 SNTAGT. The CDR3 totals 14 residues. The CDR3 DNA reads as TGTGCCAGCAGTGACGGGGGACATAATCAGCCCCAGCATTTT. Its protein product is CASSDGGHNQPQHF.